These 23 T cell receptor beta chains share one sample of origin, sequenced in a study of cytomegalovirus exposure and HLA in healthy donors. TCRdb keeps only in-frame clones here, not all; method: immunoSEQ multiplex PCR. Among around 93,000 clones listed, around 85% were seen once. Sequencing used PBMCs. The source of these receptors is a man aged 18 to 29 in good health and CMV-seropositive.

The rearrangement links TRBV27 to TRBJ2-5, with 7 bases identical to TRBD2. The CDR3 has 15 amino acids. Germline loops: CDR1 MNHEY, CDR2 SMNVEV (reference sequence). V dropped 6 bases and J dropped 5; count of bases not matched to a gene: 12. The CDR3 nucleotides are TGTGCCAGCAGGGCGGTGGGGGGGAGGTTCGAGACCCAGTACTTC. This sequence encodes CASRAVGGRFETQYF.

DNA for the CDR3: TGCAGCGTCATAACTGAATACAATGAGCAGTTCTTC. Translating gives CSVITEYNEQFF. The J gene is TRBJ2-1, the V gene TRBV29-1, with no clear D. In germline, CDR1 is SQVTM, CDR2 ANQGSEA. The CDR3 loop spans 12 amino acids. Trimming pared 6 bases from V and 4 bases from J, leaving 10 bases between.

The chain is built from TRBV7-2 and TRBJ2-7, with a weak D call TRBD1 (7 bases). Trimming pared 1 base from V and 0 bases from J, leaving 10 bases between. This CDR3 has 15 residues. Germline CDR1 reads SGHTA; CDR2 reads FQGNSA. CDR3 coding DNA: TGTGCCAGCAGCTTAGGCGGGACAGTCTCCTACGAGCAGTACTTC. Amino acids: CASSLGGTVSYEQYF.

The chain couples TRBV4-1 to TRBJ1-4; 8 positions match TRBD1. From germline, CDR1 is MGHRA and CDR2 YSYEKL. The CDR3 is 17 residues long. V was pared by 2 bases and J by 8 bases, with 13 bases of the junction left unmatched. This chain's CDR3 is CASSQPGQEVPKEKLFF. CDR3 in DNA: TGCGCCAGCAGCCAACCGGGACAGGAGGTTCCGAAAGAAAAACTGTTTTTT.

The chain has TRBV28 and TRBJ1-5; unclear D gene. The CDR3 extends over 12 amino acids. V was clipped by 7 bases and J by 5 bases, with 9 bases between them. CDR1 and CDR2 (germline): MDHEN, SYDVKM. The CDR3 protein is CASTSTHQPQHF. The CDR3 region has the DNA TGTGCCAGCACCTCGACTCATCAGCCCCAGCATTTT.

This chain connects TRBV27 to TRBJ2-1; perhaps TRBD2 as D (5 bases). Germline assignment: CDR1 MNHEY and CDR2 SMNVEV (reference sequence). This CDR3 is 19 amino acids long. V was clipped by 4 bases and J by 0 bases, with 22 bases between them. This CDR3 is CASSSLRYGHEGSYNEQFF. The CDR3, as DNA: TGTGCCAGCAGTTCTTTGCGGTATGGCCACGAGGGCTCCTACAATGAGCAGTTCTTC.

The chain links TRBV27 to TRBJ2-5; tentative D call: TRBD2 (6 bases). Germline values: CDR1 MNHEY, CDR2 SMNVEV (reference sequence). The CDR3 runs to 14 residues. Trimming stripped 5 bases from V and 5 bases from J, with 15 bases between. The CDR3 DNA follows: TGTGCCAGCAGTCCAGGGACTGTAGTGGAGACCCAGTACTTC. It encodes CASSPGTVVETQYF.

The chain uses TRBV28 and TRBJ2-2, with a possible D match to TRBD1 (5 bases). CDR3 length: 15 residues. V dropped 7 bases and J dropped 2 bases, with 14 bases sitting between them. Germline CDR1 is MDHEN and CDR2 is SYDVKM. CDR3 DNA: TGTGCCAGCACCTGGGCAGGGCATAACACCGGGGAGCTGTTTTTT. This translates into CASTWAGHNTGELFF.

The chain links TRBV19 to TRBJ2-7, with D perhaps matching TRBD1 (6 bases). The CDR3 is made up of 15 amino acids. The germline V gene encodes CDR1 LNHDA and CDR2 SQIVND (reference sequence). The V end was cut by 5 bases, the J end by 3 bases, with 17 bases between. The CDR3 spells CASSALSGADYEQYF. CDR3 in DNA: TGTGCCAGTAGTGCCCTCTCAGGGGCAGACTACGAGCAGTACTTC.

This chain joins TRBV5-1 and TRBJ2-1, with D maybe TRBD1 (6 bases). From germline, CDR1 is SGHRS and CDR2 YFSETQ. This CDR3 spans 15 amino acids. Trimming shortened V by 4 bases and J by 7 bases, and 18 bases separated the two germline ends. CDR3 in amino acids: CASSPGGPGVNEQFF. The CDR3 DNA follows: TGCGCCAGCAGCCCCGGAGGTCCAGGGGTGAATGAGCAGTTCTTC.

This chain joins TRBV10-2 and TRBJ2-1; 7 bases agree with TRBD2. Trimming took 0 bases from V and 6 from J; bases not matched to a gene: 2. The germline V gene encodes CDR1 WSHSY and CDR2 SAAADI. CDR3 length equals 14 residues. CDR3 sequence: CASSESTSPNEQFF. CDR3 coding DNA: TGCGCCAGCAGTGAGTCGACTAGCCCCAATGAGCAGTTCTTC.

The CDR3: CASSLSGRADTQYF. DNA of the CDR3: TGCGCCAGCAGCTTAAGCGGGAGGGCCGATACGCAGTATTTT. The V and J genes are TRBV5-1 and TRBJ2-3; 10 positions agree with TRBD2. The trim removed 2 bases at V and 6 bases at J, leaving 3 bases unmatched. The germline CDR1 and CDR2 sequences are SGHRS and YFSETQ. The CDR3 covers 14 residues.

V is TRBV27 and J is TRBJ1-5; D possibly corresponds to TRBD1 (5 bases). There are 15 residues in the CDR3. Trimming took off 5 bases at V and 1 base at J, with 12 bases between the two ends. The germline V gene encodes CDR1 MNHEY and CDR2 SMNVEV (reference sequence). CDR3 in DNA: TGTGCCAGCAGTCTCGGCAGGGCGAGCAATCAGCCCCAGCATTTT. Translating it yields CASSLGRASNQPQHF.

V usage is TRBV5-1 and J usage is TRBJ1-5; unclear D gene. CDR1 is SGHRS, CDR2 YFSETQ, per germline. V was trimmed by 0 bases and J by 3 bases, leaving 10 bases between them. This CDR3 comprises 15 residues. The CDR3 is CASSLDPGINQPQHF. In DNA, the CDR3 is TGCGCCAGCAGCTTGGACCCGGGGATCAATCAGCCCCAGCATTTT.

The rearrangement uses TRBV6-5 and TRBJ1-1; unclear D gene. With 8 bases removed from V and 1 base from J, the gap between germline ends came to 8 bases. Germline CDR1 MNHEY, CDR2 SVGAGI. The CDR3 totals 12 residues. DNA of the CDR3: TGTGCCAGCCGGGCGGGGAACACTGAAGCTTTCTTT. It encodes CASRAGNTEAFF.

J is TRBJ1-5 and V is TRBV19; D not certain. V lost 3 bases to trimming and J lost 6 bases, with 6 bases between them. The length of the CDR3 is 12 residues. The germline gives CDR1 LNHDA, CDR2 SQIVND (reference sequence). DNA of the CDR3: TGTGCCAGTAGTATTGAGGGTCAGCCCCAGCATTTT. This gives the protein CASSIEGQPQHF.

J is TRBJ1-1 and V is TRBV6-5; a possible D gene is TRBD1 (5 bases). The V gene's germline CDR1 is MNHEY and CDR2 SVGAGI. The CDR3 has 14 residues. The V and J ends lost 6 bases and 3 bases respectively, with 14 bases between them. CDR3 coding DNA: TGTGCCAGCAGGACGGGGGGATCGTACACTGAAGCTTTCTTT. Translated: CASRTGGSYTEAFF.

The gene calls are TRBV5-1 and TRBJ1-3; unclear D gene. The germline gives CDR1 SGHRS, CDR2 YFSETQ. Trimming took off 2 bases at V and 2 bases at J, with 11 bases between the two ends. The CDR3 sequence is 15 residues long. CDR3 DNA sequence: TGCGCCAGCAGCTTAACAGCTGCCCCTGGAAACACCATATATTTT. Protein: CASSLTAAPGNTIYF.

V and J are TRBV25-1 and TRBJ1-2, with 7 nucleotides matching TRBD1. Germline values: CDR1 MGHDK, CDR2 SYGVNS. CDR3 length equals 13 residues. Losses at the gene ends were 4 bases for V and 7 bases for J; bases not matched to a gene: 6. The CDR3 protein is CASSVRQGGGYTF. The CDR3 bases are TGTGCCAGCAGTGTCAGACAGGGAGGTGGCTACACCTTC.

This rearrangement joins TRBV18 to TRBJ2-2, with 9 bases that match TRBD2. V dropped 6 bases and J dropped 0; count of bases not matched to a gene: 5. Germline loops: CDR1 KGHSH, CDR2 LQKENI. The CDR3 sequence is 16 residues long. The CDR3, as DNA: TGTGCCAGCTCCCCTCTAGCGGGGACGAACACCGGGGAGCTGTTTTTT. This sequence encodes CASSPLAGTNTGELFF.

The chain combines TRBV5-1 with TRBJ1-5; tentative D call: TRBD1 (5 bases). This CDR3 contains 15 residues. Germline V gene lookup returns CDR1 SGHRS and CDR2 YFSETQ. The ends were cut back, 0 bases at V and 2 bases at J, with 9 bases in the middle. The CDR3 sequence: CASSLDLQGNQPQHF. The DNA for the CDR3 is TGCGCCAGCAGCTTGGACCTACAGGGCAATCAGCCCCAGCATTTT.

The rearrangement links TRBV5-8 to TRBJ2-3, with TRBD1 identical over 10 bases. V lost 4 bases, J lost 6 bases, and 11 bases stayed unmatched. The CDR3 totals 16 residues. CDR1 and CDR2 (germline): SGHTS, YDEGEE. CDR3 amino acids: CASSPGTGALMDTQYF. DNA for the CDR3: TGTGCCAGCAGCCCCGGGACAGGGGCGTTAATGGATACGCAGTATTTT. The whole variable domain, remainder taken from reference TRBV5-8 and TRBJ2-3, is EAGVTQSPTHLIKTRGQQATLRCSPISGHTSVYWYQQALGLGLQFLLWYDEGEERNRGNFPPRFSGRQFPNYSSELNVNALELEDSALYLCASSPGTGALMDTQYFGPGTRLTVL.

The gene calls are TRBV25-1 and TRBJ2-1; 9 positions agree with TRBD2. The length of the CDR3 is 15 residues. Germline CDR1 reads MGHDK; CDR2 reads SYGVNS. V was pared by 2 bases and J by 7 bases, with 6 bases of the junction left unmatched. The CDR3 DNA reads TGTGCCAGCAGTGAAATGAGCGGGAGGACGAATGAGCAGTTCTTC. Amino acid sequence: CASSEMSGRTNEQFF.